Listed here is a single TCR beta chain. Its antigen is unknown. This sample was included in a study of cytomegalovirus exposure and HLA in healthy donors. General study findings and limits: Specificity of three CMV-associated chains for CMV antigens was verified in vitro.

CDR1 and CDR2 from the germline V gene are MNHEY and SVGAGI. V lost 9 bases and J lost 5, with 20 bases in between. This CDR3 is built from 14 residues. Both 60 Vbeta primers and 13 Jbeta primers went into the PCR. Profiling relied on immunoSEQ multiplex PCR, and the TCRdb table lists in-frame clones only, not all of them. The data hold about 160,000 clones, with around three quarters observed a single time. Sequencing was performed on PBMCs. This clonotype originated in a man in his forties in good health and CMV-seronegative. V and J are TRBV6-5 and TRBJ2-7; D call uncertain. The CDR3 region is CASSVSRRRHEQYF. The CDR3, as DNA: TGTGCCAGTTCTGTATCGCGTAGGCGGCACGAGCAGTACTTC.